This T cell receptor beta chain is from a study of kidney transplant recipient with SARS-CoV-2 infection. Trimming at V came to 4 bases and at J to 2 bases, leaving 6 bases not matched to a gene. Germline V gene sequence: CDR1 SGDLS, CDR2 YYNGEE. The CDR3 loop spans 17 amino acids. TCRdb analysed the reads with MiXCR anew, one entry per CDR3 protein. This sample has roughly 230,000 distinct CDR3 sequences, with under 30% found just once. The genes are TRBV9 and TRBJ2-6, with 10 bases aligning to TRBD1. The source is a male patient between 25 and 39 years old who had COVID-19 and was a kidney transplant recipient. Part of the T cells may come from the graft donor. The sequencing here drew on a blood sample, taken at baseline and on roughly day 110 from a kidney transplant recipient. This CDR3 is CASSNRTGGTGANVLTF. As DNA, the CDR3 is TGTGCCAGCAGCAACAGGACAGGGGGTACTGGGGCCAACGTCCTGACTTTC.